This T cell receptor beta chain was profiled in a study of early stage breast cancer tumors. The V gene end was trimmed by 4 bases and the J gene end by 7 bases; junction bases not matched to a gene: 6. This CDR3 contains 16 residues. Germline loops: CDR1 MGHRA, CDR2 YSYEKL. Profiled with immunoSEQ multiplex PCR; TCRdb holds only in-frame clones, not every one. Of tens of thousands of clones in the sample, almost 75% were seen once. Sequencing input: blood. The genes are TRBV4-1 and TRBJ2-3, with 15 bases identical to TRBD2. The source is a person aged 40-50 years with breast cancer. CDR3 in amino acids: CASSPGLAGGLNTQYF. For the CDR3, the DNA is TGCGCCAGCAGCCCGGGACTAGCGGGAGGCCTCAATACGCAGTATTTT.